The 22 T cell receptor beta chains below come from one sample, sequenced in a study of OX40 agonist ivuxolimab in advanced cancers. Using immunoSEQ multiplex PCR, the repertoire was profiled, and TCRdb retains in-frame clones only, with some absent. The table lists approximately 41,000 clones, roughly 90% of them singletons. This specimen consisted of CD4+ or CD8+ T cells sorted from blood, obtained in a trial of the OX40 agonist ivuxolimab. The receptors were sampled from an adult with an advanced solid tumor such as melanoma, head and neck, liver or kidney cancer.

This sequence joins TRBV10-3 and TRBJ2-1, with unresolved D. V lost 3 bases, J lost 4 bases, and 4 bases lay in between. The CDR3 is made up of 12 amino acids. Germline CDR1 and CDR2: ENHRY and SYGVKD. This chain's CDR3 is CAISDSYNEQFF. The CDR3 nucleotides read TGTGCCATCAGTGACAGTTACAATGAGCAGTTCTTC.

The chain carries TRBV7-3 and TRBJ2-3, with 11 bases that match TRBD1. This CDR3 is built from 15 residues. With 5 bases clipped from V and 5 bases from J, the junction kept 6 bases outside the gene matches. The germline V gene encodes CDR1 SGHTA and CDR2 FQGTGA. The CDR3 spells CASSRGQGAGDTQYF. Written as DNA, the CDR3 is TGTGCCAGCAGCCGAGGACAGGGGGCGGGAGATACGCAGTATTTT.

This chain uses TRBV7-9 with TRBJ1-6; perhaps TRBD1 as D (6 bases). The CDR3 contains 16 residues. Per the germline V gene, CDR1 is SEHNR and CDR2 is FQNEAQ (reference sequence). V was clipped by 4 bases and J by 3 bases, with 13 bases between them. CDR3 sequence reads: CASSSYGQNYNSPLHF. CDR3 DNA sequence: TGTGCCAGCAGCTCTTACGGACAGAACTATAATTCACCCCTCCACTTT.

The chain is built from TRBV30 and TRBJ1-2, with 7 bases matching TRBD1. J lost 1 base, V lost 5 bases, and 10 bases had no gene match. The germline V gene has CDR1 GTSNPN and CDR2 SVGIG (reference sequence). The CDR3 has 15 residues. Written as DNA, the CDR3 is TGTGCCTGGGGGGGGACAGCTTCAAGTAACTATGGCTACACCTTC. Residues: CAWGGTASSNYGYTF.

This chain joins TRBV11-3 and TRBJ2-7, with D tentatively TRBD1 or TRBD2 (7 bases each). Germline lookup yields CDR1 SGHNT and CDR2 YENEEA. The V end was cut by 3 bases, the J end by 6 bases, with 15 bases between. The CDR3 runs to 14 residues. The CDR3 sequence is CASSLPSGGGEQYF. CDR3 nucleotide sequence: TGTGCCAGCAGCTTGCCCTCAGGGGGGGGCGAGCAGTACTTC.

The CDR3 loop is CASSLRDLNTEAFF. CDR3 in DNA: TGCGCCAGCAGCTTACGGGACTTGAACACTGAAGCTTTCTTT. This chain uses TRBV5-1 with TRBJ1-1, with a possible D match to TRBD1 (5 bases). The CDR3 runs to 14 residues. Trimming cost V 2 bases and J 0 bases, with 8 bases left between them. CDR1 and CDR2 from the germline V gene are SGHRS and YFSETQ.

V usage is TRBV5-1 and J usage is TRBJ2-7; the D is unclear. The germline V and J ends were trimmed by 0 bases and 0 bases, with 10 bases remaining between them. Per germline, CDR1 SGHRS and CDR2 YFSETQ. This CDR3 region has 15 residues. CDR3 loop: CASSLALRTSYEQYF. For the CDR3, the DNA is TGCGCCAGCAGCTTGGCCCTAAGAACCTCCTACGAGCAGTACTTC.

This sequence joins TRBV2 and TRBJ1-2; 8 positions agree with TRBD1. The germline CDR1 and CDR2 sequences are SNHLY and FYNNEI. V lost 6 bases to trimming and J lost 0 bases; unmatched junction nucleotides: 3. The CDR3 extends over 14 amino acids. CDR3 sequence (DNA): TGTGCCAGCAGAGACAGGGGCACTAACTATGGCTACACCTTC. It specifies CASRDRGTNYGYTF.

The chain carries TRBV7-2 and TRBJ1-1; TRBD1 aligns across 10 bases. The CDR3 has 15 amino acids. J gave up 4 bases and V 1 base, and 3 bases lay outside the gene matches. In germline, CDR1 is SGHTA, CDR2 FQGNSA. The CDR3 region is CASSLVTGGVTEAFF. The CDR3, as DNA: TGTGCCAGCAGCTTAGTGACAGGGGGCGTCACTGAAGCTTTCTTT.

The J gene is TRBJ2-2, the V gene TRBV9, with D tentatively TRBD1 (6 bases). From germline, CDR1 is SGDLS and CDR2 YYNGEE. This CDR3 comprises 15 residues. The V end was cut by 1 base, the J end by 3 bases, with 10 bases between. CDR3 DNA sequence: TGTGCCAGCAGCGTAACCGGACAGTACACCGGGGAGCTGTTTTTT. Its protein product is CASSVTGQYTGELFF.

The chain joins TRBV5-4 to TRBJ1-2; D gene unclear. Germline V gene data show CDR1 as SGHNT and CDR2 as YYREEE (reference sequence). This CDR3 has 14 residues. The germline V and J ends were trimmed by 0 bases and 8 bases, with 14 bases remaining between them. The CDR3 protein is CASSLGGSWEGYTF. The DNA for the CDR3 is TGTGCCAGCAGCTTGGGGGGATCTTGGGAGGGCTACACCTTC. Full variable domain (outside the CDR3, taken from reference TRBV5-4 and TRBJ1-2): ETGVTQSPTHLIKTRGQQVTLRCSSQSGHNTVSWYQQALGQGPQFIFQYYREEENGRGNFPPRFSGLQFPNYSSELNVNALELDDSALYLCASSLGGSWEGYTFGSGTRLTVV.

This chain uses TRBV4-3 with TRBJ1-4; D remains unclear. CDR3 size: 14 residues. The germline gives CDR1 LGHNA, CDR2 YSLEER. Trimming left V 0 bases short and J 6 bases short, with 8 bases between. In DNA, the CDR3 is TGCGCCAGCAGCCAAGATCTTGGGGATGAAAAACTGTTTTTT. Its protein is CASSQDLGDEKLFF.

The rearrangement links TRBV19 to TRBJ1-5; D might be TRBD1 (5 bases). Germline CDR1 and CDR2: LNHDA and SQIVND (reference sequence). This CDR3 is built from 15 residues. The V end lost 1 base, the J end lost 0 bases, and 7 bases lay between the germline ends. The CDR3 loop reads CASSIGTGSNQPQHF. CDR3 nucleotide sequence: TGTGCCAGTAGTATAGGAACAGGTAGCAATCAGCCCCAGCATTTT. Based on the CDR3 plus reference TRBV19 and TRBJ1-5, the full variable domain is DGGITQSPKYLFRKEGQNVTLSCEQNLNHDAMYWYRQDPGQGLRLIYYSQIVNDFQKGDIAEGYSVSREKKESFPLTVTSAQKNPTAFYLCASSIGTGSNQPQHFGDGTRLSIL.

By share, this clone counts as medium-sized (0.01 to 0.1%). The chain combines TRBV9 with TRBJ1-1, with D tentatively TRBD1 (6 bases). The CDR3 runs to 13 residues. Germline-derived CDR1 and CDR2 are SGDLS and YYNGEE. Trimming shortened V by 0 bases and J by 5 bases, and 8 bases separated the two germline ends. The DNA of the CDR3 is TGTGCCAGCAGCGTAGAGGGGGATACTGAAGCTTTCTTT. Translation: CASSVEGDTEAFF.

This chain uses TRBV5-6 with TRBJ1-5; no clear D gene. Trimming shortened V by 4 bases and J by 5 bases, and 13 bases separated the two germline ends. The CDR3 covers 14 residues. In germline, CDR1 is SGHDT, CDR2 YYEEEE. The CDR3 DNA follows: TGTGCCAGCAGCGCCAGGAGGGCTGATCAGCCCCAGCATTTT. Its translation is CASSARRADQPQHF. The full variable domain, its missing parts supplied by reference TRBV5-6 and TRBJ1-5, is DAGVTQSPTHLIKTRGQQVTLRCSPKSGHDTVSWYQQALGQGPQFIFQYYEEEERQRGNFPDRFSGHQFPNYSSELNVNALLLGDSALYLCASSARRADQPQHFGDGTRLSIL.

The gene calls are TRBV14 and TRBJ2-1, with 9 bases fitting TRBD2. The CDR3 runs 16 residues. Germline loops: CDR1 SGHDN, CDR2 FVKESK. With 0 bases clipped from V and 7 bases from J, the junction kept 7 bases outside the gene matches. The CDR3 DNA reads as TGTGCCAGCAGCCAAGAAAGCGGGGGGTACGGGAATGAGCAGTTCTTC. Amino acid sequence: CASSQESGGYGNEQFF. The whole variable domain, remainder taken from reference TRBV14 and TRBJ2-1, is EAGVTQFPSHSVIEKGQTVTLRCDPISGHDNLYWYRRVMGKEIKFLLHFVKESKQDESGMPNNRFLAERTGGTYSTLKVQPAELEDSGVYFCASSQESGGYGNEQFFGPGTRLTVL.

V is TRBV11-2 and J is TRBJ2-7; D call uncertain. Germline CDR1 SGHAT, CDR2 FQNNGV. The CDR3 runs 14 residues. V shed 5 bases and J shed 4 bases, with 15 bases lying between them. In DNA form, the CDR3 reads TGTGCCAGCAGCCCAGGTCTCTCTGTTTACGAGCAGTACTTC. It codes for CASSPGLSVYEQYF.

This rearrangement joins TRBV19 to TRBJ2-3, with a possible D match to TRBD2 (5 bases). V lost 3 bases and J lost 6, with 19 bases in between. The CDR3 is 16 residues long. CDR1 and CDR2 from the germline V gene are LNHDA and SQIVND (reference sequence). CDR3 amino acids: CASSMLAGRRGDTQYF. In DNA form, the CDR3 reads TGTGCCAGTAGTATGCTAGCCGGACGTCGCGGGGATACGCAGTATTTT.

The rearrangement links TRBV5-4 to TRBJ1-4, with TRBD1 matching over 10 bases. Germline trimming cut 4 bases from V and 8 bases from J; bases unmatched to any gene: 8. The CDR3 consists of 15 residues. CDR1 and CDR2 (germline): SGHNT, YYREEE (reference sequence). CDR3 DNA: TGTGCCAGCAGCACCCGACAGGGGGCTTCGGAAAAACTGTTTTTT. It translates to CASSTRQGASEKLFF.

As concerns this clone: One junction end does not reproduce the germline sequence, and a read error may be involved. The J gene is TRBJ2-3, the V gene TRBV7-7; a weak D match, TRBD1 (5 bases). The CDR3 spans 15 residues. Germline-derived CDR1 and CDR2 are SSHAT and FNYEAQ (reference sequence). The CDR3 loop is CASSLDTASTDTQYF. CDR3 DNA sequence: TGTGCTAGCAGCCTGGACACTGCTAGCACAGATACGCAGTATTTT.

The CDR3 DNA is TGCGCCAGCAGCCGACCACCGACTAGCAGAGGGGGCCCAGATACGCAGTATTTT. Protein sequence: CASSRPPTSRGGPDTQYF. The chain is built from TRBV4-1 and TRBJ2-3; the D call may be TRBD1 or TRBD2 (7 bases each). Trimming took off 4 bases at V and 4 bases at J, with 24 bases between the two ends. CDR1 is MGHRA, CDR2 YSYEKL, per germline. CDR3 length: 18 residues.

The chain joins TRBV6-1 to TRBJ2-4; the D call may be TRBD1 or TRBD2 (5 bases each). The germline V gene has CDR1 MNHNS and CDR2 SASEGT. The CDR3 has 13 residues. Trimming left V 5 bases short and J 7 bases short, with 12 bases between. The CDR3 loop is CASSQGPENIQYF. Written as DNA, the CDR3 is TGTGCCAGCAGTCAGGGACCGGAGAACATTCAGTACTTC.